The 7 T cell receptor beta chains presented below share a single source sample, sequenced in a study of T cell changes during pregnancy in multiple sclerosis. Clones were read by immunoSEQ multiplex PCR, and TCRdb kept only the in-frame ones, dropping some. The table lists about 67,000 clones, 90% of them singletons. This specimen was peripheral blood, taken in the third trimester of pregnancy. These receptors originate from a female donor with multiple sclerosis, enrolled in a pregnancy study.

This clone showed up just once. V and J are TRBV6-1 and TRBJ2-2, with D perhaps matching TRBD1 (5 bases). The CDR3 covers 14 residues. V was cut by 8 bases and J by 0 bases, with 10 bases left in between. Germline V gene sequence: CDR1 MNHNS, CDR2 SASEGT. In nucleotides, the CDR3 is TGTGCCAGCCCTGACAGACCGAACACCGGGGAGCTGTTTTTT. As protein: CASPDRPNTGELFF.

V gene TRBV6-1 combines with J gene TRBJ1-5, with a tentative D call TRBD1 (5 bases). Trimming stripped 1 base from V and 2 bases from J, with 9 bases between. The germline V gene has CDR1 MNHNS and CDR2 SASEGT. The length of the CDR3 is 15 residues. The DNA for the CDR3 is TGTGCCAGCAGTGAAGGGGGCTTTGGCAATCAGCCCCAGCATTTT. Its protein is CASSEGGFGNQPQHF.

The V call is TRBV4-1, the J call TRBJ2-7; 7 bases map to TRBD1. The CDR3 is 15 amino acids. The ends lost 5 bases at V and 6 bases at J; junction bases unmatched: 13. Germline CDR1 is MGHRA and CDR2 is YSYEKL. In DNA form, the CDR3 reads TGCGCCAGCAGCGCTTCGGACAGGTTGGGAAGCGAGCAGTACTTC. Its protein product is CASSASDRLGSEQYF.

DNA of the CDR3: TGTGCCAGCAGCTTAAAAGCTAGAGCGGGAGGCAAAGTTACGCAGTATTTT. Its protein product is CASSLKARAGGKVTQYF. The chain links TRBV7-9 to TRBJ2-3; TRBD2 matches 9 bases. Germline V gene lookup returns CDR1 SEHNR and CDR2 FQNEAQ (reference sequence). This CDR3 has 17 residues. The trim removed 2 bases at V and 8 bases at J, leaving 14 bases unmatched.

The rearrangement links TRBV4-3 to TRBJ1-3; 10 bases line up with TRBD1. Trimming removed 5 bases from V and 3 bases from J; junction bases left unmatched: 7. In germline, CDR1 is LGHNA, CDR2 YSLEER. This CDR3 is 16 amino acids long. The CDR3 DNA is TGCGCCAGCAGCGCCCGACAGGGGGCGTTTGGAAACACCATATATTTT. Its protein is CASSARQGAFGNTIYF.

V usage is TRBV7-9 and J usage is TRBJ2-7, with D hard to call. Germline CDR1 is SEHNR and CDR2 is FQNEAQ (reference sequence). Trimming took 1 base from V and 7 from J, leaving 5 bases between them. This CDR3 has 11 amino acids. The DNA for the CDR3 is TGTGCCAGCAGCTTAGTATCGGAGCAGTACTTC. It specifies CASSLVSEQYF.

V is TRBV5-6 and J is TRBJ1-2; no reliable D call. The length of the CDR3 is 13 residues. The germline CDR1 and CDR2 sequences are SGHDT and YYEEEE. The germline V and J ends were trimmed by 4 bases and 2 bases, with 9 bases remaining between them. DNA for the CDR3: TGTGCCAGCAGCCCGACGAGGAACTATGGCTACACCTTC. It encodes CASSPTRNYGYTF. The full variable domain, with the rest looked up from reference TRBV5-6 and TRBJ1-2, is DAGVTQSPTHLIKTRGQQVTLRCSPKSGHDTVSWYQQALGQGPQFIFQYYEEEERQRGNFPDRFSGHQFPNYSSELNVNALLLGDSALYLCASSPTRNYGYTFGSGTRLTVV.